This entry lists 15 T cell receptor beta chains sequenced from one sample in a study of blood T cell repertoires in COVID-19. Repertoires were generated with immunoSEQ multiplex PCR, while TCRdb's copy carries only in-frame clones and drops some. Of tens of thousands of clones listed, 70% to 90% are singletons. Material: peripheral blood. These receptors were collected from a man aged 50-59 years with active or convalescent COVID-19.

The chain recombines TRBV6-5 with TRBJ2-7, with 7 positions matching TRBD1. CDR3 length: 14 amino acids. The junction had 11 bases not matched to a gene; V was cut back by 5 bases and J by 7 bases. The germline V gene has CDR1 MNHEY and CDR2 SVGAGI. This CDR3 is CASSTRQGRDEQYF. The CDR3 nucleotides are TGTGCCAGCAGTACCCGACAGGGAAGGGATGAGCAGTACTTC.

This clone was counted a few times. CDR3 residues: CASSLKRYGEQYF. For the CDR3, the DNA is TGTGCCAGCAGCTTGAAGAGGTATGGCGAGCAGTACTTC. The rearrangement joins TRBV5-6 to TRBJ2-7; D gene ambiguous. The CDR3 consists of 13 residues. Per germline, CDR1 SGHDT and CDR2 YYEEEE. V was trimmed by 1 base and J by 6 bases, leaving 11 bases between them.

This sequence joins TRBV30 and TRBJ1-1; D is perhaps TRBD1 (6 bases). The CDR3 contains 14 residues. With 3 bases removed from V and 6 bases from J, the gap between germline ends came to 17 bases. Germline CDR1 is GTSNPN and CDR2 is SVGIG (reference sequence). The chain's CDR3 is CAWRLSRGRAEAFF. For the CDR3, the DNA is TGTGCCTGGAGGTTAAGCAGGGGAAGGGCTGAAGCTTTCTTT.

CDR3: CAWSARVQETQYF. DNA of the CDR3: TGTGCCTGGAGTGCACGAGTACAAGAGACCCAGTACTTC. The V call is TRBV30, the J call TRBJ2-5; D gene unclear. V lost 1 base, J lost 2 bases, and 8 bases lay in between. Germline V CDR1 and CDR2: GTSNPN, SVGIG (reference sequence). This CDR3 is built from 13 residues.

This chain uses TRBV6-6 with TRBJ1-5; D unresolved. Germline assignment: CDR1 MNHNY and CDR2 SVGAGI (reference sequence). This CDR3 region has 13 residues. V was shortened by 0 bases and J by 7 bases, with 7 bases between the two germline ends. CDR3 region: CASSYSMAQPQHF. CDR3 DNA sequence: TGTGCCAGCAGTTACTCGATGGCCCAGCCCCAGCATTTT.

This clone has just a few counts. The chain links TRBV7-2 to TRBJ1-5; perhaps TRBD1 as D (5 bases). The CDR3 consists of 14 residues. The V end was cut by 1 base, the J end by 8 bases, with 12 bases between. Looked up from germline, CDR1 is SGHTA and CDR2 is FQGNSA. CDR3 residues: CASSLEGFQEPQHF. CDR3 DNA: TGTGCCAGCAGCTTAGAGGGGTTTCAGGAGCCCCAGCATTTT.

The DNA for the CDR3 is TGTGCCAGCAGCTTCGGCCTCTTGGGGGGTAGCAATCAGCCCCAGCATTTT. The encoded protein is CASSFGLLGGSNQPQHF. The rearrangement uses TRBV5-8 and TRBJ1-5; TRBD1 might be the D (5 bases). This CDR3 has 17 amino acids. V dropped 2 bases and J dropped 0 bases, with 15 bases sitting between them. The germline V gene encodes CDR1 SGHTS and CDR2 YDEGEE.

The CDR3 bases are TGCAGCGTTGAAGCAGGGGGCTACGAGCAGTACTTC. The encoded protein is CSVEAGGYEQYF. This chain links TRBV29-1 with TRBJ2-7, with TRBD1 identical over 7 bases. Germline CDR1 and CDR2: SQVTM and ANQGSEA. This CDR3 contains 12 residues. With 1 base clipped from V and 3 bases from J, the junction kept 0 bases outside the gene matches.

This chain joins TRBV7-2 and TRBJ2-7; D remains unclear. Trimming left V 0 bases short and J 3 bases short, with 15 bases between. This CDR3 is built from 16 residues. Germline CDR1 and CDR2: SGHTA and FQGNSA. DNA for the CDR3: TGTGCCAGCAGCTTAGCGTGGTCCAACTCCTACTACGAGCAGTACTTC. Translation: CASSLAWSNSYYEQYF.

This chain connects TRBV6-5 to TRBJ2-7; 10 bases fit TRBD1. The length of the CDR3 is 14 residues. Germline V CDR1 and CDR2: MNHEY, SVGAGI. V lost 8 bases and J lost 2; bases outside the gene matches: 6. This CDR3 is CASSQGQGTYEQYF. The CDR3 DNA follows: TGTGCCAGCTCTCAGGGACAGGGGACCTACGAGCAGTACTTC.

This clone has only a few counts. V gene TRBV7-2 combines with J gene TRBJ2-7; TRBD1 agrees at 7 bases. With 5 bases clipped from V and 1 base from J, the junction kept 8 bases outside the gene matches. This CDR3 is built from 15 residues. Germline-derived CDR1 and CDR2 are SGHTA and FQGNSA. CDR3 coding DNA: TGTGCCAGCAGCATCACCTCGGGACAGTCCTACGAGCAGTACTTC. Its protein product is CASSITSGQSYEQYF.

This rearrangement joins TRBV10-3 to TRBJ2-1; 12 bases are a match to TRBD2. The germline V gene encodes CDR1 ENHRY and CDR2 SYGVKD. V gave up 2 bases and J gave up 7 bases; unmatched junction bases: 6. The length of the CDR3 is 16 residues. CDR3 bases: TGTGCCATCAGTGAGCTAGCGGGAGGGCCTGGGAATGAGCAGTTCTTC. This codes for CAISELAGGPGNEQFF.

This chain joins TRBV6-1 and TRBJ1-5; D is perhaps TRBD1 (6 bases). The V end was cut by 1 base, the J end by 7 bases, with 11 bases between. Germline CDR1 reads MNHNS; CDR2 reads SASEGT. The CDR3 consists of 14 residues. Here the CDR3 reads CASSEVGAHQPQHF. The CDR3 nucleotides read TGTGCCAGCAGTGAAGTGGGGGCACACCAGCCCCAGCATTTT.

The V call is TRBV9, the J call TRBJ2-7; a possible D gene is TRBD2 (6 bases). There are 14 residues in the CDR3. The V end was cut by 0 bases, the J end by 5 bases, with 12 bases between. CDR1 is SGDLS, CDR2 YYNGEE, per germline. In DNA form, the CDR3 reads TGTGCCAGCAGCGTAGCGGGAGAGTCCCACGAGCAGTACTTC. Protein: CASSVAGESHEQYF.

This clone is a singleton in its sample. The V call is TRBV19, the J call TRBJ1-5, with D perhaps matching TRBD1 (6 bases). Trimming pared 3 bases from V and 6 bases from J, leaving 15 bases between. Per germline, CDR1 LNHDA and CDR2 SQIVND (reference sequence). The CDR3 extends over 15 amino acids. Here the CDR3 reads CASSIYRVGGQPQHF. The CDR3 nucleotides read TGTGCCAGTAGTATTTACAGGGTAGGGGGTCAGCCCCAGCATTTT.